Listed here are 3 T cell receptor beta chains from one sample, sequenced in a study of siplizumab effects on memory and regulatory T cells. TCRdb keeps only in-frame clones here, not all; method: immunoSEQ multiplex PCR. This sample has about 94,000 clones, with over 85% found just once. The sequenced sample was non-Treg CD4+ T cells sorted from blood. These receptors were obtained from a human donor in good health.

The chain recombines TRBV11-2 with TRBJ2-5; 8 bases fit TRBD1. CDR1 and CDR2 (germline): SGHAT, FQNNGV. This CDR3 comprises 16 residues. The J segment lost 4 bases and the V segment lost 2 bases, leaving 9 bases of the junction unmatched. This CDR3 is CASSLRGQGGRETQYF. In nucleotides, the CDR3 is TGTGCCAGCAGCTTAAGAGGACAGGGCGGACGAGAGACCCAGTACTTC.

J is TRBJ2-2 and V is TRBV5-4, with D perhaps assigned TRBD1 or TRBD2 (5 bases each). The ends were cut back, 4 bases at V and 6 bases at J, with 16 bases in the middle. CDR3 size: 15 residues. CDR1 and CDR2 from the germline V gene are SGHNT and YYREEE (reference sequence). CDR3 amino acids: CASSLGISGPGELFF. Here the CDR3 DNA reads TGTGCCAGCAGCCTTGGGATATCGGGGCCCGGGGAGCTGTTTTTT.

CDR3 region: CASSLGVSLAGVYNEQFF. Written as DNA, the CDR3 is TGTGCCAGCAGCTTGGGGGTTTCACTAGCGGGAGTTTACAATGAGCAGTTCTTC. The genes are TRBV5-4 and TRBJ2-1; 11 bases match TRBD2. Germline V CDR1 and CDR2: SGHNT, YYREEE (reference sequence). V was clipped by 0 bases and J by 4 bases; unmatched bases: 9. The CDR3 contains 18 residues.